What follows are 23 T cell receptor beta chains derived from one specimen sequenced in a study of vaccination effects on CD4 cells after COVID-19. Their recognized antigens are unknown. Some clones are missing from TCRdb's copy, which holds only in-frame ones; the method was immunoSEQ multiplex PCR. The sample lists over 55,000 clones; approximately 75% were seen once. Antigen-specific CD4+ T cells were expanded (with viral peptide pools) by the ViraFEST assay ahead of sequencing. Cells that had been cultured for about 10 days were the source of isolated CD4+ T cells. Neither prior SARS-CoV-2 infection nor positive nucleocapsid antibodies were present in the vaccine recipients. The specimen comprised CD4+ T cells from PBMCs cultured with HCoV-OC43 spike peptides, sampled before COVID-19 vaccination. Subset in this sample: HCoV-OC43 spike overlapping peptide pool stimulation. Receptors originate from a human donor who received a COVID-19 vaccine.

This chain connects TRBV7-3 to TRBJ2-2, with D hard to call. Germline loops: CDR1 SGHTA, CDR2 FQGTGA. The CDR3 runs to 14 residues. V was trimmed by 5 bases and J by 4 bases, leaving 11 bases between them. The CDR3 sequence is CASSRSQATGELFF. Written as DNA, the CDR3 is TGTGCCAGCAGCCGTTCCCAGGCCACCGGGGAGCTGTTTTTT.

The gene calls are TRBV5-8 and TRBJ2-3, with unresolved D. The V end lost 7 bases, the J end lost 10 bases, and 16 bases lay between the germline ends. CDR3 length: 12 residues. The germline gives CDR1 SGHTS, CDR2 YDEGEE. CDR3 protein: CASGVNNGPQYF. In DNA form, the CDR3 reads TGTGCCAGCGGAGTCAATAACGGTCCGCAGTATTTT.

This rearrangement joins TRBV5-6 to TRBJ1-1; D remains unclear. The CDR3 loop spans 16 amino acids. Trimming cost V 4 bases and J 0 bases, with 16 bases left between them. Germline CDR1 and CDR2: SGHDT and YYEEEE. The CDR3 sequence: CASSLGLYGMNTEAFF. The DNA for the CDR3 is TGTGCCAGCAGCCTGGGGTTATACGGCATGAACACTGAAGCTTTCTTT.

This clone was seen more than once but under ten times. Written as DNA, the CDR3 is TGTGCCAGCAGCGCCCTTGGGACCGACACAGATACGCAGTATTTT. Protein sequence: CASSALGTDTDTQYF. This rearrangement joins TRBV5-4 to TRBJ2-3; either TRBD1 or TRBD2 may supply D (5 bases each). CDR3 length: 15 residues. Trimming took 4 bases from V and 2 from J, leaving 14 bases between them. Germline V gene data show CDR1 as SGHNT and CDR2 as YYREEE (reference sequence). Full variable domain (rest looked up from reference TRBV5-4 and TRBJ2-3): ETGVTQSPTHLIKTRGQQVTLRCSSQSGHNTVSWYQQALGQGPQFIFQYYREEENGRGNFPPRFSGLQFPNYSSELNVNALELDDSALYLCASSALGTDTDTQYFGPGTRLTVL.

The chain links TRBV4-3 to TRBJ1-2; 7 bases line up with TRBD1. The CDR3 is made up of 15 amino acids. Germline CDR1 LGHNA, CDR2 YSLEER. The junction had 9 bases not matched to a gene; V was cut back by 0 bases and J by 8 bases. The CDR3 region is CASSQDLQGTGGYTF. DNA for the CDR3: TGCGCCAGCAGCCAAGACTTACAGGGGACGGGCGGCTACACCTTC.

The chain employs TRBV28 and TRBJ1-2, with 7 bases that match TRBD1. The CDR3 contains 15 residues. Germline V CDR1 and CDR2: MDHEN, SYDVKM. The V segment lost 2 bases and the J segment 8 bases; nucleotides outside the gene matches: 11. CDR3 in DNA: TGTGCCAGCAGTTTAAGGGGGGCAGGGGGAAAAGGCTACACCTTC. It yields the protein CASSLRGAGGKGYTF.

This chain connects TRBV9 to TRBJ2-6; perhaps TRBD1 as D (7 bases). V shed 0 bases and J shed 4 bases, with 11 bases lying between them. This CDR3 spans 16 amino acids. The germline gives CDR1 SGDLS, CDR2 YYNGEE. The CDR3 protein is CASSVVRGDGANVLTF. The CDR3 DNA sequence: TGTGCCAGCAGCGTAGTCAGGGGGGACGGGGCCAACGTCCTGACTTTC.

V usage is TRBV5-6 and J usage is TRBJ1-3; 7 bases align to TRBD1. The trim removed 1 base at V and 0 bases at J, leaving 1 base unmatched. The CDR3 covers 15 residues. Germline V gene sequence: CDR1 SGHDT, CDR2 YYEEEE. CDR3 DNA: TGTGCCAGCAGCTTGCGGGACAGCTCTGGAAACACCATATATTTT. This encodes CASSLRDSSGNTIYF.

A single count supports this clone. In nucleotides, the CDR3 is TGCAGCATACCGGGACAGGGGACGGCAGATACGCAGTATTTT. Its translation is CSIPGQGTADTQYF. V is TRBV29-1 and J is TRBJ2-3, with 10 positions matching TRBD1. After removal of 8 bases from V and 4 bases from J, the junction contained 9 bases not matched to a gene. The CDR3 consists of 14 residues. Looked up from germline, CDR1 is SQVTM and CDR2 is ANQGSEA.

The chain combines TRBV9 with TRBJ1-1; D perhaps matches TRBD1 (5 bases). V was trimmed by 0 bases and J by 0 bases, leaving 12 bases between them. This CDR3 spans 16 amino acids. Germline V gene lookup returns CDR1 SGDLS and CDR2 YYNGEE. As DNA, the CDR3 is TGTGCCAGCAGCGTAGGGGGTCCGGACATGAACACTGAAGCTTTCTTT. Translation: CASSVGGPDMNTEAFF.

This clone was detected a few times. V and J are TRBV27 and TRBJ1-5; D is unclear. The CDR3 has 14 residues. The V and J ends lost 4 bases and 0 bases respectively, with 7 bases between them. Germline assignment: CDR1 MNHEY and CDR2 SMNVEV (reference sequence). The CDR3 bases are TGTGCCAGCAGTTCCATTGTTAGCAATCAGCCCCAGCATTTT. Protein product: CASSSIVSNQPQHF.

The chain links TRBV6-6 to TRBJ1-6, with D maybe TRBD1 (5 bases). This CDR3 contains 11 residues. Between the trimmed V and J ends, which lost 7 bases and 9 bases, there was a span of 7 bases. Germline-derived CDR1 and CDR2 are MNHNY and SVGAGI (reference sequence). CDR3 DNA: TGTGCCAGCACCGACAGTTCACCCCTCCACTTT. Translated: CASTDSSPLHF.

This clone was seen a few times. The chain couples TRBV27 to TRBJ1-3; D not certain. Germline V gene data show CDR1 as MNHEY and CDR2 as SMNVEV (reference sequence). Trimming stripped 2 bases from V and 0 bases from J, with 8 bases between. This CDR3 contains 15 residues. The CDR3 bases are TGTGCCAGCAGTTTAGGGCACCTCTCTGGAAACACCATATATTTT. This sequence encodes CASSLGHLSGNTIYF.

By sample fraction, this clone is medium-sized. The chain combines TRBV6-5 with TRBJ2-7; D may match TRBD1 or TRBD2 (5 bases each). Trimming removed 0 bases at V and 6 bases at J, with 9 bases between. CDR1 MNHEY and CDR2 SVGAGI come from the germline V gene. The CDR3 covers 13 residues. The CDR3 coding sequence is TGTGCCAGCAGTTACTCCGGGGCGTCCGAGCAGTACGTC. It yields the protein CASSYSGASEQYV.

V gene TRBV20-1 combines with J gene TRBJ2-7; D is unclear. There are 9 residues in the CDR3. Germline-derived CDR1 and CDR2 are DFQATT and SNEGSKA (reference sequence). Trimming stripped 4 bases from V and 6 bases from J, with 4 bases between. Here the CDR3 reads CSAKREQYV. DNA for the CDR3: TGCAGTGCTAAGCGCGAGCAGTACGTC.

The J gene is TRBJ2-2, the V gene TRBV7-9, with TRBD2 matching over 10 bases. Germline-derived CDR1 and CDR2 are SEHNR and FQNEAQ (reference sequence). The CDR3 consists of 16 residues. V was pared by 2 bases and J by 3 bases, with 3 bases of the junction left unmatched. CDR3 sequence (DNA): TGTGCCAGCAGCTTACCTAGCGGGGGAGACACCGGGGAGCTGTTTTTT. Amino acids: CASSLPSGGDTGELFF.

The rearrangement joins TRBV18 to TRBJ2-5; no definite D call. Germline lookup yields CDR1 KGHSH and CDR2 LQKENI. This CDR3 has 14 residues. V lost 7 bases to trimming and J lost 5 bases, with 17 bases between them. For the CDR3, the DNA is TGTGCCAGCTGCGAGAGTCCGAGCATGGAGACCCAGTACTTC. This gives the protein CASCESPSMETQYF.

The J gene is TRBJ1-5, the V gene TRBV24-1, with a tentative D call TRBD1 (5 bases). The CDR3 is made up of 14 amino acids. V shed 3 bases and J shed 4 bases, with 9 bases lying between them. Germline V lookup: CDR1 KGHDR, CDR2 SFDVKD. The CDR3 is CATSDGAGNQPQHF. CDR3 DNA sequence: TGTGCCACCAGTGATGGGGCGGGAAATCAGCCCCAGCATTTT.

CDR3 protein: CASSYHPGQGAAGANVLTF. CDR3 sequence (DNA): TGTGCCAGCAGTTATCACCCGGGACAGGGGGCGGCTGGGGCCAACGTCCTGACTTTC. This chain connects TRBV6-2 or TRBV6-3 to TRBJ2-6; TRBD1 matches 12 bases. The CDR3 is 19 amino acids. The germline V gene encodes CDR1 MNHEY and CDR2 SVGEGT. After removal of 3 bases from V and 2 bases from J, the junction contained 8 bases not matched to a gene.

A single count supports this clone. The gene calls are TRBV24-1 and TRBJ2-5; D possibly uses TRBD1 or TRBD2 (5 bases each). The CDR3 contains 15 residues. Trimming cost V 5 bases and J 1 base, with 13 bases left between them. Germline V gene data show CDR1 as KGHDR and CDR2 as SFDVKD. The CDR3 nucleotides are TGTGCCACCAGTGGGGACCGGGGTTCCCAAGAGACCCAGTACTTC. It yields the protein CATSGDRGSQETQYF.

This chain uses TRBV5-1 with TRBJ2-6, with 11 bases fitting TRBD1. CDR1 SGHRS and CDR2 YFSETQ come from the germline V gene. This CDR3 comprises 17 residues. The V gene end was trimmed by 4 bases and the J gene end by 3 bases; junction bases not matched to a gene: 6. DNA for the CDR3: TGCGCCAGCAGCCGGACAGGGGGCATAGATGGGGCCAACGTCCTGACTTTC. It yields the protein CASSRTGGIDGANVLTF.

This chain links TRBV18 with TRBJ2-5; 8 bases agree with TRBD1. CDR3 length: 15 amino acids. The J segment lost 4 bases and the V segment lost 3 bases, leaving 7 bases of the junction unmatched. Germline loops: CDR1 KGHSH, CDR2 LQKENI. CDR3 residues: CASSPGQVGGETQYF. CDR3 coding DNA: TGTGCCAGCTCACCGGGACAGGTTGGGGGAGAGACCCAGTACTTC. The full variable domain, in which reference TRBV18 and TRBJ2-5 provide the parts outside the CDR3, is NAGVMQNPRHLVRRRGQEARLRCSPMKGHSHVYWYRQLPEEGLKFMVYLQKENIIDESGMPKERFSAEFPKEGPSILRIQQVVRGDSAAYFCASSPGQVGGETQYFGPGTRLLVL.

The chain couples TRBV7-8 to TRBJ1-5; 7 positions agree with TRBD1. Per the germline V gene, CDR1 is SGHVS and CDR2 is FQNEAQ. The CDR3 runs to 16 residues. Trimming at V came to 1 base and at J to 2 bases, leaving 5 bases not matched to a gene. CDR3 in amino acids: CASSLGNRGGNQPQHF. The CDR3 DNA reads TGTGCCAGCAGCTTAGGCAACAGGGGTGGCAATCAGCCCCAGCATTTT. The variable domain in full, completed from reference TRBV7-8 and TRBJ1-5, reads GAGVSQSPRYKVAKRGQDVALRCDPISGHVSLFWYQQALGQGPEFLTYFQNEAQLDKSGLPSDRFFAERPEGSVSTLKIQRTQQEDSAVYLCASSLGNRGGNQPQHFGDGTRLSIL.